This TCR beta chain comes out of a study of T cells after somatic rescue of genetic block. Trimming shortened V by 6 bases and J by 0 bases, and 12 bases separated the two germline ends. Germline loops: CDR1 MNHEY, CDR2 SVGAGI. The CDR3 has 15 residues. TCRdb keeps only in-frame clones here, not all; method: immunoSEQ multiplex PCR. The sample has 88,000 or so clones; about nine tenths are singletons. This receptor was identified in a woman in her late teens or twenties. Specimen: peripheral blood mononuclear cells (PBMCs). V gene TRBV6-5 combines with J gene TRBJ2-1; D unclear. As DNA, the CDR3 is TGTGCCAGCAGCCCCTGGGCCTTCTCCTACAATGAGCAGTTCTTC. Translated: CASSPWAFSYNEQFF.